This TCR beta chain came from a study of response to subunit inactivated influenza vaccine. One entry per CDR3 protein results from TCRdb running MiXCR on the RT-PCR reads. The table has some 500,000 distinct CDR3 sequences, 10% to 15% seen once; the top ten hold 10% to 15%. The receptor was derived from a man between 50 and 59 years old who received an inactivated influenza vaccine. The source material was PBMCs from blood, sampled roughly 47 days after vaccination.

The CDR3 coding sequence is TGTGCCAGCAGCGCCCGGGACAGGGTGAGTGAGCAGTTCTTC. It translates to CASSARDRVSEQFF. This sequence joins TRBV5-5 and TRBJ2-1; 9 nucleotides align to TRBD1. CDR1 SGHKS and CDR2 YYEKEE come from the germline V gene (reference sequence). The CDR3 length is 14 residues. V gave up 4 bases and J gave up 9 bases; unmatched junction bases: 8.